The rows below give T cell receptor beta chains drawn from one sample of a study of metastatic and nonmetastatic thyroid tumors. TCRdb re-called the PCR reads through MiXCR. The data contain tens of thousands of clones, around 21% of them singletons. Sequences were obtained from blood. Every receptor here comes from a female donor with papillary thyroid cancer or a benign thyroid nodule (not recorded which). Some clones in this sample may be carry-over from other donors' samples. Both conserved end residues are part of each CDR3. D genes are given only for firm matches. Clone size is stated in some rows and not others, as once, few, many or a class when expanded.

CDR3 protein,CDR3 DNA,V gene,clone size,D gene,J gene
CASSRQGDTDTQYF,TGTGCCAGCAGTCGACAGGGGGACACAGATACGCAGTATTTT,TRBV6-4,many,TRBD1,TRBJ2-3
CASSSIGQGNTIYF,TGTGCCAGCAGCTCCATTGGACAGGGAAACACCATATATTTT,TRBV11-2,few,.,TRBJ1-3
CSARPVARENTDTQYF,TGCAGTGCTAGACCGGTGGCGCGGGAGAATACAGATACGCAGTATTTT,TRBV20-1,many,TRBD2,TRBJ2-3
CASRGLGTYSGANVLTF,TGTGCCAGCAGAGGGCTGGGGACCTACTCTGGGGCCAACGTCCTGACTTTC,TRBV28,many,.,TRBJ2-6
CASSLDPYRVSTEAFF,TGTGCCAGCAGCTTAGATCCCTACAGGGTTTCCACTGAAGCTTTCTTT,TRBV11-3,many,.,TRBJ1-1
CASSDGTGQETQYF,TGCGCCAGCAGCGATGGGACAGGTCAAGAGACCCAGTACTTC,TRBV5-1,many,TRBD1,TRBJ2-5
CASSLTGAGELFF,TGCGCCAGCAGTTTGACAGGGGCCGGGGAGCTGTTTTTT,TRBV5-1,many,TRBD1,TRBJ2-2
CASSLPSPRPEQYF,TGTGCCAGCAGTTTACCTAGCCCTCGGCCCGAGCAGTACTTC,TRBV28,few,.,TRBJ2-7
CASSIRDRVGNQPQHF,TGTGCCAGTAGTATTAGGGACAGGGTAGGCAATCAGCCCCAGCATTTT,TRBV19,many,TRBD1,TRBJ1-5
CASSRQGLTEAFF,TGTGCCAGCAGTCGACAGGGTTTGACTGAAGCTTTCTTT,TRBV6-1,many,TRBD1,TRBJ1-1
CASSRTGFSEQYF,TGTGCCAGTAGTCGAACAGGGTTCTCCGAGCAGTACTTC,TRBV19,few,.,TRBJ2-7
CASSYSMQETYEQYF,TGTGCCAGCAGTTACTCGATGCAGGAGACCTACGAGCAGTACTTC,TRBV6-6,.,.,TRBJ2-7
CASSQGRGMNTEAFF,TGCGCCAGCAGCCAAGGTCGGGGAATGAACACTGAAGCTTTCTTT,TRBV4-1,many,.,TRBJ1-1
CASSSGQGGEQYF,TGTGCCAGCAGCTCCGGACAGGGCGGGGAGCAGTACTTC,TRBV7-3,.,TRBD1,TRBJ2-7
CASRPGLAGWSGEQYF,TGTGCCAGCAGACCGGGACTAGCGGGATGGAGTGGCGAGCAGTACTTC,TRBV3-1,many,TRBD2,TRBJ2-7
CASTNLGQIGYGYTF,TGTGCCAGCACCAATCTGGGACAAATAGGCTATGGCTACACCTTC,TRBV6-1,few,.,TRBJ1-2
CATGSPDQETQYF,TGTGCCACCGGGTCACCGGACCAAGAGACCCAGTACTTC,TRBV10-3,many,.,TRBJ2-5
CASSAGTSASYEQYF,TGTGCCAGCAGCGCCGGGACTAGCGCTTCCTACGAGCAGTACTTC,TRBV7-6,few,TRBD2,TRBJ2-7
CASSAPGRALYVYTF,TGTGCCAGCAGCGCCCCGGGACGGGCCCTCTATGTCTACACCTTC,TRBV7-2,.,.,TRBJ1-2
CSSKAASSAYNSPLHF,TGTTCCAGCAAGGCGGCCTCCTCGGCCTATAATTCACCCCTCCACTTT,TRBV6-1,few,.,TRBJ1-6
CASRTGYYQPQHF,TGTGCCAGCAGAACAGGGTACTATCAGCCCCAGCATTTT,TRBV6-1,many,.,TRBJ1-5
CASSLTGVGVSYNEQFF,TGTGCCAGCAGCTTAACGGGAGTCGGGGTCTCCTACAATGAGCAGTTCTTC,TRBV7-3,many,.,TRBJ2-1
CATSRDWYSYEQYF,TGTGCCACCAGCAGAGATTGGTACTCCTACGAGCAGTACTTC,TRBV15,many,.,TRBJ2-7
CSAPFLPLFESNQPQHF,TGCAGTGCCCCCTTCCTTCCCCTTTTCGAGAGCAATCAGCCCCAGCATTTT,TRBV20-1,.,.,TRBJ1-5
CSISEMKEQYF,TGTTCTATCAGTGAGATGAAGGAGCAGTACTTC,TRBV10-3,few,.,TRBJ2-7
CASSLSDRGNEQFF,TGCGCCAGCAGCTTGTCAGACAGGGGCAATGAGCAGTTCTTC,TRBV5-1,many,TRBD1,TRBJ2-1
CSARNPGRLQFF,TGCAGTGCGAGGAACCCGGGACGGTTGCAGTTCTTC,TRBV20-1,many,.,TRBJ2-1
CASSAGTSGTDTQYF,TGTGCCAGCAGTGCCGGGACTAGCGGGACAGATACGCAGTATTTT,TRBV6-4,many,TRBD2,TRBJ2-3
CASSGDTGGSEQFF,TGCGCCAGCAGTGGGGATACAGGGGGGAGTGAGCAGTTCTTC,TRBV10-1,many,TRBD1,TRBJ2-1
CASSELGGNSFSEQFF,TGTGCCAGCTCAGAATTAGGCGGGAATTCATTTAGTGAGCAGTTCTTC,TRBV18,many,.,TRBJ2-1
CASSLGGDNQPQHF,TGTGCCAGCAGCTTGGGAGGAGACAATCAGCCCCAGCATTTT,TRBV5-5,.,.,TRBJ1-5
CASSFILEGGEQFF,TGTGCCAGCAGCTTTATTCTAGAGGGCGGTGAGCAGTTCTTC,TRBV7-9,.,.,TRBJ2-1
CASSLGGANVLTF,TGTGCCAGCAGTTTGGGCGGGGCCAACGTCCTGACTTTC,TRBV12-3/TRBV12-4,many,.,TRBJ2-6
CSARETSGRVPYF,TGCAGTGCTAGAGAAACTAGCGGGAGGGTTCCGTACTTC,TRBV20-1,.,TRBD2,TRBJ2-7
CARQGNSPLHF,TGTGCCAGGCAGGGTAATTCACCCCTCCACTTT,TRBV19,medium-sized,.,TRBJ1-6